One and the same sample provided the 30 T cell receptor beta chains below, sequenced in a study of shared clonotypes between healthy human individuals. Clones were read by immunoSEQ multiplex PCR, and TCRdb kept only the in-frame ones, dropping some. This sample has around 2.5 million clones; approximately 94% occur once, and the top ten carry 0.36%. The sample consisted of naive CD4+ T cells from PBMCs. Subset denoted: CD45RA+ positively selected. The receptors were gathered from a man younger than 35 in good health. Some clones in this sample may be carry-over from other donors' samples.

J is TRBJ2-7 and V is TRBV5-1; a weak D match, TRBD1 (5 bases). Deletions cut 7 bases from V and 2 bases from J, with 10 bases between. The germline V gene has CDR1 SGHRS and CDR2 YFSETQ. This CDR3 is 12 amino acids long. The CDR3 DNA follows: TGCGCCAGCGGGGCAGGGACCTACGAGCAGTACTTC. Protein: CASGAGTYEQYF.

The V and J genes are TRBV7-2 and TRBJ2-1; D is perhaps TRBD2 (6 bases). This CDR3 is built from 12 residues. V was shortened by 1 base and J by 9 bases, with 7 bases between the two germline ends. CDR1 is SGHTA and CDR2 is FQGNSA in the germline V gene. The CDR3 nucleotides read TGTGCCAGCAGCTTAGGACTAGGTGAGCAGTTCTTC. Protein product: CASSLGLGEQFF.

The chain carries TRBV4-3 and TRBJ2-1; the match to TRBD2 covers 8 bases. CDR3 length: 16 residues. The germline V gene encodes CDR1 LGHNA and CDR2 YSLEER. The J segment lost 2 bases and the V segment lost 5 bases, leaving 8 bases of the junction unmatched. CDR3 sequence (DNA): TGCGCCAGCAGCTCGTTAACTAGCGGACCCTACAATGAGCAGTTCTTC. Protein product: CASSSLTSGPYNEQFF.

The gene calls are TRBV5-6 and TRBJ1-6; the match to TRBD1 covers 9 bases. V shed 0 bases and J 15 bases; nucleotides not matched to a gene: 4. The CDR3 spans 13 residues. Per the germline V gene, CDR1 is SGHDT and CDR2 is YYEEEE. The CDR3 sequence: CASSLGTGASLHF. The CDR3 DNA is TGTGCCAGCAGCTTGGGGACAGGGGCGAGCCTCCACTTT.

The V call is TRBV7-9, the J call TRBJ2-7; unclear D gene. Trimming removed 2 bases at V and 5 bases at J, with 16 bases between. The CDR3 totals 15 residues. Per the germline V gene, CDR1 is SEHNR and CDR2 is FQNEAQ (reference sequence). The CDR3 DNA reads as TGTGCCAGCAGCTTAACCGGCAACCTCCTAAACGAGCAGTACTTC. The encoded protein is CASSLTGNLLNEQYF.

The chain recombines TRBV18 with TRBJ2-3; 9 nucleotides line up with TRBD1. V lost 5 bases to trimming and J lost 4 bases; unmatched junction nucleotides: 7. CDR1 is KGHSH, CDR2 LQKENI, per germline. The length of the CDR3 is 15 residues. CDR3 amino acids: CASSGGDRASDTQYF. The CDR3 DNA sequence: TGTGCCAGCTCAGGGGGGGACAGGGCTTCAGATACGCAGTATTTT.

V usage is TRBV11-3 and J usage is TRBJ2-1; 7 bases map to TRBD2. The CDR3 extends over 17 amino acids. J gave up 0 bases and V 1 base, and 6 bases lay outside the gene matches. Per germline, CDR1 SGHNT and CDR2 YENEEA. CDR3 DNA sequence: TGTGCCAGCAGCTTAGGCTCGGCTAGCGGCTCCTACAATGAGCAGTTCTTC. Protein product: CASSLGSASGSYNEQFF.

The chain couples TRBV9 to TRBJ2-7; 14 nucleotides agree with TRBD2. CDR1 is SGDLS, CDR2 YYNGEE, per germline. The ends lost 2 bases at V and 0 bases at J; junction bases unmatched: 7. The CDR3 contains 18 residues. The CDR3 protein is CASSVGLAGGGASYEQYF. DNA of the CDR3: TGTGCCAGCAGCGTCGGACTAGCGGGAGGAGGGGCCTCCTACGAGCAGTACTTC.

This sequence joins TRBV28 and TRBJ2-7; 9 bases fit TRBD1. Germline CDR1 MDHEN, CDR2 SYDVKM. The CDR3 loop spans 14 amino acids. The ends lost 8 bases at V and 3 bases at J; junction bases unmatched: 8. The CDR3 nucleotides are TGTGCCAGCTTGACCGGGACAGGGATCTACGAGCAGTACTTC. As protein: CASLTGTGIYEQYF.

The chain carries TRBV11-2 and TRBJ1-5; D is undetermined. V dropped 1 base and J dropped 0 bases, with 7 bases sitting between them. Looked up from germline, CDR1 is SGHAT and CDR2 is FQNNGV. CDR3 length equals 15 residues. CDR3 loop: CASSLGAASNQPQHF. DNA for the CDR3: TGTGCCAGCAGCTTAGGGGCAGCTAGCAATCAGCCCCAGCATTTT. The entire variable domain, with the rest obtained from reference TRBV11-2 and TRBJ1-5, is as follows: EAGVAQSPRYKIIEKRQSVAFWCNPISGHATLYWYQQILGQGPKLLIQFQNNGVVDDSQLPKDRFSAERLKGVDSTLKIQPAKLEDSAVYLCASSLGAASNQPQHFGDGTRLSIL.

The rearrangement joins TRBV29-1 to TRBJ2-3; 9 nucleotides agree with TRBD2. Looked up from germline, CDR1 is SQVTM and CDR2 is ANQGSEA. V lost 7 bases and J lost 3; bases outside the gene matches: 5. The CDR3 sequence is 13 residues long. CDR3 sequence reads: CSASSGVTDTQYF. The CDR3 nucleotides read TGCAGCGCCTCTAGCGGGGTAACAGATACGCAGTATTTT.

The V call is TRBV29-1, the J call TRBJ1-4; maybe TRBD1 (5 bases). The CDR3 has 13 amino acids. CDR1 and CDR2 (germline): SQVTM, ANQGSEA. CDR3 loop: CGAIIGGDEKLFF. CDR3 nucleotides: TGCGGAGCTATCATTGGGGGGGATGAAAAACTGTTTTTT.

The chain couples TRBV5-1 to TRBJ2-1; D is unclear. The ends were cut back, 7 bases at V and 6 bases at J, with 14 bases in the middle. Germline assignment: CDR1 SGHRS and CDR2 YFSETQ. CDR3 length equals 13 residues. CDR3 DNA: TGCGCCAGCGCTCTTCTTCTCGGCAATGAGCAGTTCTTC. Protein: CASALLLGNEQFF. Combining the CDR3 with reference TRBV5-1 and TRBJ2-1 gives the whole variable domain KAGVTQTPRYLIKTRGQQVTLSCSPISGHRSVSWYQQTPGQGLQFLFEYFSETQRNKGNFPGRFSGRQFSNSRSEMNVSTLELGDSALYLCASALLLGNEQFFGPGTRLTVL.

V and J are TRBV7-2 and TRBJ2-7; maybe TRBD1 (6 bases). Between the trimmed V and J ends, which lost 2 bases and 2 bases, there was a span of 13 bases. The germline gives CDR1 SGHTA, CDR2 FQGNSA. The CDR3 spans 15 residues. DNA of the CDR3: TGTGCCAGCAGCTTACTGGGGGCGAGCGCCTACGAGCAGTACTTC. It translates to CASSLLGASAYEQYF.

The gene calls are TRBV6-1 and TRBJ2-7; unclear D gene. The CDR3 sequence is 13 residues long. From germline, CDR1 is MNHNS and CDR2 SASEGT. Deletions cut 6 bases from V and 1 base from J, with 10 bases between. The CDR3 region is CASRNGPSYEQYF. CDR3 DNA sequence: TGTGCCAGCAGGAATGGGCCATCCTACGAGCAGTACTTC.

V is TRBV30 and J is TRBJ1-4; D possibly corresponds to TRBD1 (5 bases). Trimming pared 0 bases from V and 5 bases from J, leaving 13 bases between. The germline CDR1 and CDR2 sequences are GTSNPN and SVGIG (reference sequence). CDR3 size: 15 residues. The CDR3 region is CAWSVRGRKNEKLFF. CDR3 DNA sequence: TGTGCCTGGAGTGTACGGGGCAGAAAAAATGAAAAACTGTTTTTT.

The chain couples TRBV2 to TRBJ1-5, with 9 bases that match TRBD1. From germline, CDR1 is SNHLY and CDR2 FYNNEI. This CDR3 has 14 residues. The V gene end was trimmed by 6 bases and the J gene end by 7 bases; junction bases not matched to a gene: 7. CDR3 DNA: TGTGCCAGCAGCGGGGACAGGGTTCAACAGCCCCAGCATTTT. Amino acid sequence: CASSGDRVQQPQHF.

This rearrangement joins TRBV7-8 to TRBJ1-1, with TRBD1 as a possible D gene (5 bases). The CDR3 covers 16 residues. V was clipped by 3 bases and J by 7 bases, with 21 bases between them. Germline CDR1 is SGHVS and CDR2 is FQNEAQ. The CDR3 sequence: CASSLPRGGQHGEAFF. The CDR3 nucleotides read TGTGCCAGCAGCTTGCCAAGGGGAGGACAACATGGTGAAGCTTTCTTT.

The rearrangement links TRBV7-9 to TRBJ1-2; D is unclear. The ends were cut back, 5 bases at V and 8 bases at J, with 12 bases in the middle. Germline CDR1 SEHNR, CDR2 FQNEAQ (reference sequence). The CDR3 runs 12 residues. The CDR3 DNA sequence: TGTGCCAGCAGCAACGATCTAGGGGGCTACACCTTC. Translation gives CASSNDLGGYTF.

This sequence joins TRBV5-1 and TRBJ2-1; weak D call: TRBD1 (6 bases). The CDR3 extends over 15 amino acids. Germline CDR1 is SGHRS and CDR2 is YFSETQ. Deletions cut 0 bases from V and 3 bases from J, with 10 bases between. The chain's CDR3 is CASSLAGTIYNEQFF. The DNA for the CDR3 is TGCGCCAGCAGCTTGGCGGGGACAATCTACAATGAGCAGTTCTTC. The variable domain in full, with the rest retrieved from reference TRBV5-1 and TRBJ2-1, is KAGVTQTPRYLIKTRGQQVTLSCSPISGHRSVSWYQQTPGQGLQFLFEYFSETQRNKGNFPGRFSGRQFSNSRSEMNVSTLELGDSALYLCASSLAGTIYNEQFFGPGTRLTVL.

This clone was seen just once. The V and J genes are TRBV5-4 and TRBJ2-1; 7 bases map to TRBD1. Germline values: CDR1 SGHNT, CDR2 YYREEE (reference sequence). This CDR3 has 15 amino acids. Unmatched junction bases numbered 7, after V lost 0 bases and J lost 7 bases. This chain's CDR3 is CASSLAQGRKNEQFF. CDR3 DNA: TGTGCCAGCAGCTTGGCACAGGGGAGAAAGAATGAGCAGTTCTTC.

The chain joins TRBV5-4 to TRBJ2-7, with unresolved D. The CDR3 length is 13 residues. Germline V gene data show CDR1 as SGHNT and CDR2 as YYREEE (reference sequence). V dropped 0 bases and J dropped 0 bases, with 4 bases sitting between them. For the CDR3, the DNA is TGTGCCAGCAGCTTGGAGGGCTCCTACGAGCAGTACTTC. Protein: CASSLEGSYEQYF.

The gene calls are TRBV18 and TRBJ1-1, with 8 bases matching TRBD1. The CDR3 runs 16 residues. V lost 6 bases to trimming and J lost 2 bases; unmatched junction nucleotides: 11. Germline CDR1 is KGHSH and CDR2 is LQKENI. The CDR3 sequence: CASSRAGQGSNTEAFF. In DNA, the CDR3 is TGTGCCAGCTCGAGGGCCGGACAGGGAAGCAACACTGAAGCTTTCTTT.

This chain uses TRBV2 with TRBJ2-3; perhaps TRBD1 as D (6 bases). From germline, CDR1 is SNHLY and CDR2 FYNNEI. V lost 6 bases and J 1 base, leaving 11 bases between the germline ends. This CDR3 is 14 amino acids long. In DNA form, the CDR3 reads TGTGCCAGCAGCTCACAGGGAGGCACAGATACGCAGTATTTT. This gives the protein CASSSQGGTDTQYF.

This clone was counted a single time. The V gene is TRBV4-2, the J gene TRBJ2-3; D is possibly TRBD2 (6 bases). The CDR3 sequence is 16 residues long. V dropped 5 bases and J dropped 2 bases, with 17 bases sitting between them. Germline V gives CDR1 LGHNA, CDR2 YNFKEQ. The CDR3 DNA reads TGTGCCAGCAGCACGTCTCTCGGGGGTAACACAGATACGCAGTATTTT. This translates into CASSTSLGGNTDTQYF.

The chain combines TRBV5-3 with TRBJ2-7, with no clear D. TRBV5-3 is an ORF, with its function uncertain. Trimming cost V 0 bases and J 3 bases, with 13 bases left between them. This CDR3 is built from 15 residues. The CDR3 sequence: CARSLAVSRFYEQYF. CDR3 sequence (DNA): TGTGCCAGAAGCTTGGCCGTCAGCCGGTTCTACGAGCAGTACTTC.

The V call is TRBV9, the J call TRBJ1-1, with 7 bases aligning to TRBD1. Unmatched junction bases numbered 10, after V lost 7 bases and J lost 4 bases. CDR3 size: 14 residues. Germline values: CDR1 SGDLS, CDR2 YYNGEE. The DNA for the CDR3 is TGTGCCAGCCAAGACAGGGCCGAAGGCACTGAAGCTTTCTTT. It is translated as CASQDRAEGTEAFF.

The chain carries TRBV11-3 and TRBJ1-1; D is undetermined. CDR1 and CDR2 (germline): SGHNT, YENEEA. The CDR3 runs to 13 residues. Trimming left V 2 bases short and J 3 bases short, with 7 bases between. The CDR3 loop reads CASSLRRYTEAFF. The CDR3 DNA is TGTGCCAGCAGCTTAAGACGGTACACTGAAGCTTTCTTT.

Points on this clone: The same CDR3 also results from other DNA sequences found in this sample. The V call is TRBV5-1, the J call TRBJ2-7; a weak D match, TRBD1 (6 bases). This CDR3 has 14 amino acids. The V gene lost 4 bases and the J gene lost 2 bases, with 13 bases spanning the gap. Per germline, CDR1 SGHRS and CDR2 YFSETQ. Written as DNA, the CDR3 is TGCGCCAGCAGCCTGACAGGACCAACCTACGAGCAGTACTTC. Translating it yields CASSLTGPTYEQYF.

The sample holds one count of this clone. This rearrangement joins TRBV7-2 to TRBJ2-5; 11 bases agree with TRBD1. Germline V gene data show CDR1 as SGHTA and CDR2 as FQGNSA. The CDR3 has 16 amino acids. V was pared by 4 bases and J by 5 bases, with 9 bases of the junction left unmatched. For the CDR3, the DNA is TGTGCCAGCAGCTCCCAAAGGACAGGGGGCCCCGAGACCCAGTACTTC. Translating it yields CASSSQRTGGPETQYF.